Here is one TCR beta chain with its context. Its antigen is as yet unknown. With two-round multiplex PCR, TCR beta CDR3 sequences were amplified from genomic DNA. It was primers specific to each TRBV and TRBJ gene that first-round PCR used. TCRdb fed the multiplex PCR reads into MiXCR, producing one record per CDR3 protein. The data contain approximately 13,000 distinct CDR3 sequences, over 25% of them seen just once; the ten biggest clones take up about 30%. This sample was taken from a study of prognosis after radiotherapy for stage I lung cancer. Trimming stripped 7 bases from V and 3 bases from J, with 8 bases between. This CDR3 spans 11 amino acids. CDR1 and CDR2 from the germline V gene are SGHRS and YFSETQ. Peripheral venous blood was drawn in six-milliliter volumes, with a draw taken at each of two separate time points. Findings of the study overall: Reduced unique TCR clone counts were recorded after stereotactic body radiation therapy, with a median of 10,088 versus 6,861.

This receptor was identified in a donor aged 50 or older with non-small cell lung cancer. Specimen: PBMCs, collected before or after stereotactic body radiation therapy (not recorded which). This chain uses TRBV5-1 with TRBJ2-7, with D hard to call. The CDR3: CASVAGYEQYF. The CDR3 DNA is TGCGCCAGCGTCGCCGGCTACGAGCAGTACTTC.